A single sample gave rise to the 6 T cell receptor beta chains below, sequenced in a study of blood T cell repertoires in COVID-19. This table comes from immunoSEQ multiplex PCR, and its TCRdb copy is limited to in-frame clones, with some not included. The sample lists about 200,000 clones, 85% occurring once. Sequences were obtained from peripheral blood. The receptors shown here come from a man between 60 and 70 years old with COVID-19, enrolled during active disease.

The V call is TRBV2, the J call TRBJ2-5; 8 bases align to TRBD2. V shed 2 bases, J shed 10 bases, and the junction held 9 bases outside the gene matches. Germline loops: CDR1 SNHLY, CDR2 FYNNEI. The CDR3 has 14 amino acids. CDR3 DNA: TGTGCCAGCAGTGAATGGCTAGCGGGTGGGATCCAGTACTTC. It yields the protein CASSEWLAGGIQYF.

The CDR3 sequence: CASSMTGEGGYTF. CDR3 bases: TGTGCCAGCAGCATGACAGGGGAAGGCGGCTACACCTTC. V and J are TRBV11-3 and TRBJ1-2, with TRBD1 matching 8 bases. This CDR3 is built from 13 residues. The V gene's germline CDR1 is SGHNT and CDR2 YENEEA. V trimming: 5 bases; J trimming: 8 bases; junction bases outside the gene matches: 7.

This rearrangement joins TRBV29-1 to TRBJ1-1; D gene ambiguous. Germline loops: CDR1 SQVTM, CDR2 ANQGSEA. The CDR3 spans 14 residues. V was cut by 5 bases and J by 1 base, with 14 bases left in between. The CDR3 DNA reads TGCAGCGTTCTTCCCCGACTCACGAACACTGAAGCTTTCTTT. Protein: CSVLPRLTNTEAFF.

CDR3 bases: TGTGCCAGCAGCCAAGGACTAGTAGACACCGGGGAGCTGTTTTTT. Residues: CASSQGLVDTGELFF. The chain combines TRBV4-2 with TRBJ2-2; perhaps TRBD2 as D (6 bases). The CDR3 is made up of 15 amino acids. V was trimmed by 1 base and J by 3 bases, leaving 9 bases between them. In germline, CDR1 is LGHNA, CDR2 YNFKEQ.

The chain links TRBV5-1 to TRBJ2-7, with D perhaps matching TRBD1 or TRBD2 (5 bases each). Trimming took 4 bases from V and 7 from J, leaving 18 bases between them. This CDR3 region has 14 residues. CDR1 is SGHRS and CDR2 is YFSETQ in the germline V gene. The CDR3 loop is CASSLGPLTGEQYF. The CDR3 DNA is TGCGCCAGCAGCCTGGGGCCTCTCACGGGGGAGCAGTACTTC.

This chain joins TRBV7-2 and TRBJ2-7, with D perhaps matching TRBD2 (5 bases). The ends were cut back, 5 bases at V and 1 base at J, with 18 bases in the middle. CDR1 and CDR2 (germline): SGHTA, FQGNSA. The CDR3 loop spans 16 amino acids. The CDR3 bases are TGTGCCAGCAGCCAACGGAGCGGAGCCTCTTCCTACGAGCAGTACTTC. Translation gives CASSQRSGASSYEQYF.